The 9 T cell receptor beta chains below come from one sample, sequenced in a study of blood T cell repertoires in COVID-19. Some clones are missing from TCRdb's copy, which holds only in-frame ones; the method was immunoSEQ multiplex PCR. This sample has 350,000 to 400,000 clones; 80% to 90% occur once, and the top ten carry approximately 1.8%. The sequencing input was PBMCs or T cells enriched from blood (not recorded which). The receptors come from a man aged 40-49 years in a cohort exposed to, infected with or recovered from COVID-19 (not recorded which).

The chain recombines TRBV4-1 with TRBJ2-2, with D tentatively TRBD2 (5 bases). This CDR3 comprises 15 residues. CDR1 MGHRA and CDR2 YSYEKL come from the germline V gene. Trimming pared 4 bases from V and 3 bases from J, leaving 12 bases between. The CDR3 nucleotides are TGCGCCAGCAGCCCCACTAGTTTTCACACCGGGGAGCTGTTTTTT. Its translation: CASSPTSFHTGELFF.

The rearrangement uses TRBV3-1 (or the pseudogene TRBV3-2) and TRBJ1-1, with 7 bases identical to TRBD1. Germline V CDR1 and CDR2: LGHDT, YNNKEL (reference sequence). Germline trimming cut 3 bases from V and 9 bases from J; bases unmatched to any gene: 13. The CDR3 has 15 amino acids. The chain's CDR3 is CASSHINRGAGQAFF. In nucleotides, the CDR3 is TGTGCCAGCAGCCATATAAACAGGGGCGCTGGGCAAGCTTTCTTT.

This chain's CDR3 is CASDGQGVGADTQYF. CDR3 DNA sequence: TGTGCCAGCGACGGACAGGGGGTTGGCGCAGATACGCAGTATTTT. V and J are TRBV6-5 and TRBJ2-3; 10 bases align to TRBD1. Germline CDR1 reads MNHEY; CDR2 reads SVGAGI. The CDR3 sequence is 15 residues long. V dropped 8 bases and J dropped 4; count of bases not matched to a gene: 9.

This rearrangement joins TRBV19 to TRBJ1-2; 8 bases line up with TRBD1. Per germline, CDR1 LNHDA and CDR2 SQIVND (reference sequence). The CDR3 is 14 residues long. V was clipped by 3 bases and J by 2 bases; unmatched bases: 2. The CDR3 DNA follows: TGTGCCAGTAGTATTGACAGGGGAAACTATGGCTACACCTTC. This encodes CASSIDRGNYGYTF.

The rearrangement links TRBV6-5 to TRBJ1-6; D not resolved. The CDR3 has 13 amino acids. Deletions cut 7 bases from V and 4 bases from J, with 8 bases between. Germline V gene sequence: CDR1 MNHEY, CDR2 SVGAGI. The CDR3 here is CASKETYNSPLHF. CDR3 in DNA: TGTGCCAGCAAAGAGACTTATAATTCACCCCTCCACTTT.

V gene TRBV29-1 combines with J gene TRBJ2-4, with a possible D match to TRBD2 (5 bases). The CDR3 runs to 14 residues. CDR1 is SQVTM, CDR2 ANQGSEA, per germline. V was pared by 7 bases and J by 3 bases, with 16 bases between. The CDR3 nucleotides read TGCAGCGCTCGGACTTACGTAGGCAAAAACATTCAGTACTTC. The encoded protein is CSARTYVGKNIQYF.

The V and J genes are TRBV15 and TRBJ1-4; 8 nucleotides agree with TRBD1. The germline CDR1 and CDR2 sequences are LNHNV and YYDKDF (reference sequence). CDR3 length equals 16 residues. J lost 7 bases, V lost 2 bases, and 9 bases had no gene match. The CDR3 sequence is CATSRTDRVRGEKLFF. CDR3 coding DNA: TGTGCCACCAGCAGAACGGACAGGGTCCGGGGTGAAAAACTGTTTTTT.

This chain links TRBV29-1 with TRBJ2-7; D gene unclear. Between the trimmed V and J ends, which lost 4 bases and 0 bases, there was a span of 7 bases. The CDR3 is 12 amino acids. Germline lookup yields CDR1 SQVTM and CDR2 ANQGSEA. CDR3 in DNA: TGCAGCGTTGTTGATAGCTCCTACGAGCAGTACTTC. The encoded protein is CSVVDSSYEQYF.

The chain couples TRBV5-1 to TRBJ2-5; D might be TRBD1 (7 bases). With 4 bases removed from V and 2 bases from J, the gap between germline ends came to 12 bases. Germline loops: CDR1 SGHRS, CDR2 YFSETQ. This CDR3 has 14 residues. The CDR3 loop is CASSAQGRQETQYF. CDR3 DNA sequence: TGCGCCAGCAGCGCACAGGGGAGGCAAGAGACCCAGTACTTC.